This TCR beta chain was profiled in a study of radiotherapy plus CTLA-4 blockade in lung cancer. Overall study findings and caveats: An expansion of tumor-derived TCR clones occurred in blood after radiotherapy plus ipilimumab.

The CDR3 has 14 amino acids. CDR1 and CDR2 (germline): SNHLY, FYNNEI. V was cut by 6 bases and J by 4 bases, with 16 bases left in between. The method was immunoSEQ multiplex PCR; TCRdb's version includes in-frame clones alone and lacks a portion of them. The data hold approximately 65,000 clones, with approximately 80% observed a single time. This clone was found once. The target antigen is unknown. This specimen consisted of peripheral blood, obtained from a patient treated with radiotherapy plus ipilimumab. This TCR was sampled from a human donor with non-small cell lung cancer who had a complete response to radiotherapy plus ipilimumab. This rearrangement joins TRBV2 to TRBJ2-7; TRBD1 is a possible D gene (6 bases). In DNA form, the CDR3 reads TGTGCCAGCAGAGGGGGACCTGGGACGTACGAGCAGTACTTC. Translated: CASRGGPGTYEQYF.